The rows below give T cell receptor beta chains drawn from one sample of a study of radiotherapy plus CTLA-4 blockade in lung cancer. Assay used: immunoSEQ multiplex PCR; TCRdb lists only in-frame clones, some missing. The repertoire holds more than 90,000 clones, 78% seen once, with roughly 5.3% in the top ten. The source material was peripheral blood, sampled from a patient treated with radiotherapy plus ipilimumab. The receptors were sampled from a human donor with non-small cell lung cancer who had a partial response to radiotherapy plus ipilimumab. Each CDR3 is given with its conserved first and last residue. Each record gives: clone size, J gene, D gene, V gene, CDR3 protein, CDR3 DNA. A D gene is named only where the DNA matches it firmly. The size entry is marked missing in some rows and otherwise reads once, few, many or a size class.

size: NA; J: TRBJ2-3; D: NA; V: TRBV5-1; CDR3: CASSFGRGTDTQYF; DNA: TGCGCCAGCAGCTTCGGGCGGGGCACAGATACGCAGTATTTT
size: NA; J: TRBJ2-1; D: NA; V: TRBV7-4; CDR3: CASWSSEHYNEQFF; DNA: TGTGCCAGCTGGTCTAGCGAACACTACAATGAGCAGTTCTTC
size: NA; J: TRBJ2-1; D: TRBD1; V: TRBV6-6; CDR3: CASSYSGQGGNEQFF; DNA: TGTGCCAGCAGTTACTCGGGACAGGGGGGGAATGAGCAGTTCTTC
size: NA; J: TRBJ1-6; D: TRBD1; V: TRBV6-5; CDR3: CASQGGSNNSPLHF; DNA: TGTGCCAGCCAGGGGGGTTCGAATAATTCACCCCTCCACTTT
size: NA; J: TRBJ2-2; D: NA; V: TRBV2; CDR3: CASKTGTRDTGELFF; DNA: TGTGCCAGCAAAACCGGGACAAGGGACACCGGGGAGCTGTTTTTT
size: NA; J: TRBJ2-1; D: NA; V: TRBV5-1; CDR3: CASTPSPSGTYNEQFF; DNA: TGCGCCAGCACCCCTAGTCCCAGCGGAACATACAATGAGCAGTTCTTC
size: NA; J: TRBJ2-1; D: TRBD2; V: TRBV2; CDR3: CASRTGTSGYNEQFF; DNA: TGTGCCAGCAGAACCGGGACTAGCGGTTACAATGAGCAGTTCTTC
size: NA; J: TRBJ2-7; D: NA; V: TRBV18; CDR3: CASSPATGTAYEQYF; DNA: TGTGCCAGCTCACCGGCTACAGGTACAGCCTACGAGCAGTACTTC
size: once; J: TRBJ2-1; D: TRBD2; V: TRBV6-1; CDR3: CASAFETSGTNEQFF; DNA: TGTGCCAGCGCTTTCGAGACTAGCGGGACAAATGAGCAGTTCTTC
size: NA; J: TRBJ2-1; D: TRBD2; V: TRBV28; CDR3: CASSARLAGVSNEQFF; DNA: TGTGCCAGCAGTGCACGACTAGCGGGAGTATCAAATGAGCAGTTCTTC
size: once; J: TRBJ1-5; D: NA; V: TRBV4-1; CDR3: CASSQDTGWDQPQHF; DNA: TGCGCCAGCAGCCAAGATACAGGGTGGGATCAGCCCCAGCATTTT
size: NA; J: TRBJ2-3; D: TRBD2; V: TRBV27; CDR3: CASRSLVHASGSDTQYF; DNA: TGTGCCAGCAGGTCCCTCGTTCATGCTAGCGGGAGTGATACGCAGTATTTT
size: NA; J: TRBJ2-3; D: NA; V: TRBV18; CDR3: CASSSSGADTQYF; DNA: TGTGCCAGCTCATCCTCAGGGGCAGATACGCAGTATTTT
size: once; J: TRBJ1-5; D: TRBD1; V: TRBV28; CDR3: CASSGPPGQGFNQPQHF; DNA: TGTGCCAGCAGCGGCCCGCCGGGACAGGGGTTCAATCAGCCCCAGCATTTT
size: NA; J: TRBJ1-1; D: NA; V: TRBV6-5; CDR3: CASSTQRVINTEAFF; DNA: TGTGCCAGCAGTACCCAGCGGGTAATCAACACTGAAGCTTTCTTT
size: once; J: TRBJ2-7; D: TRBD1; V: TRBV7-2; CDR3: CASSSRTGATYEQYF; DNA: TGTGCCAGCAGCTCGAGGACAGGGGCCACCTACGAGCAGTACTTC
size: NA; J: TRBJ2-3; D: TRBD2; V: TRBV19; CDR3: CASGGGTTSTDTQYF; DNA: TGTGCCAGTGGGGGGGGGACTACTAGCACAGATACGCAGTATTTT
size: NA; J: TRBJ1-5; D: NA; V: TRBV2; CDR3: CASSYGRTYNQPQHF; DNA: TGTGCCAGCAGTTACGGAAGGACATACAATCAGCCCCAGCATTTT
size: few; J: TRBJ2-7; D: TRBD2; V: TRBV19; CDR3: CASSILSTSGSSEQYF; DNA: TGTGCCAGTAGTATTCTTTCGACTAGCGGGAGTAGCGAGCAGTACTTC
size: NA; J: TRBJ2-5; D: NA; V: TRBV2; CDR3: CASSVTVQETQYF; DNA: TGTGCCAGCAGTGTGACAGTGCAAGAGACCCAGTACTTC
size: NA; J: TRBJ2-3; D: NA; V: TRBV19; CDR3: CASSTFSLLDTQYF; DNA: TGTGCCAGTAGTACCTTTAGCCTGTTAGATACGCAGTATTTT
size: NA; J: TRBJ1-2; D: NA; V: TRBV30; CDR3: CAWSSNGQSYGYTF; DNA: TGTGCCTGGAGTTCTAACGGACAATCCTATGGCTACACCTTC
size: NA; J: TRBJ2-1; D: TRBD2; V: TRBV5-4; CDR3: CASSGLSGRAGEQFF; DNA: TGTGCCTCCAGCGGGTTGAGCGGGAGGGCCGGTGAGCAGTTCTTC
size: NA; J: TRBJ1-4; D: NA; V: TRBV6-1; CDR3: CASRRKSATNEKLFF; DNA: TGTGCCAGCAGGCGAAAGAGTGCAACTAATGAAAAACTGTTTTTT
size: NA; J: TRBJ1-5; D: TRBD1; V: TRBV19; CDR3: CASSLRTGDQPQHF; DNA: TGTGCCAGTAGCCTAAGGACAGGCGATCAGCCCCAGCATTTT
size: NA; J: TRBJ2-2; D: TRBD1; V: TRBV19; CDR3: CASSTERTGANTGELFF; DNA: TGTGCCAGTAGTACAGAGCGGACAGGGGCGAACACCGGGGAGCTGTTTTTT
size: NA; J: TRBJ1-1; D: NA; V: TRBV28; CDR3: CASSVTVTLNTEAFF; DNA: TGTGCCAGCAGTGTGACAGTGACCTTGAACACTGAAGCTTTCTTT
size: NA; J: TRBJ2-1; D: NA; V: TRBV4-3; CDR3: CASSRGEDFNEQFF; DNA: TGCGCCAGCAGCCGGGGGGAAGACTTCAATGAGCAGTTCTTC
size: NA; J: TRBJ1-1; D: NA; V: TRBV29-1; CDR3: CSVFHSEAFF; DNA: TGCAGCGTTTTCCACAGTGAAGCTTTCTTT
size: NA; J: TRBJ2-3; D: TRBD2; V: TRBV5-1; CDR3: CASSIPQLAGVTDTQYF; DNA: TGCGCCAGCAGCATTCCACAACTAGCGGGAGTCACAGATACGCAGTATTTT
size: NA; J: TRBJ1-3; D: NA; V: TRBV7-8; CDR3: CASSSDGISGNTIYF; DNA: TGTGCCAGCAGCTCCGACGGGATCTCTGGAAACACCATATATTTT
size: NA; J: TRBJ1-1; D: TRBD1; V: TRBV6-5; CDR3: CASSPSTGGGTEAFF; DNA: TGTGCCAGCAGTCCCAGCACAGGGGGCGGCACTGAAGCTTTCTTT
size: NA; J: TRBJ2-7; D: NA; V: TRBV7-9; CDR3: CASSLSDLYEQYF; DNA: TGTGCCAGCAGCTTAAGCGACCTATACGAGCAGTACTTC
size: NA; J: TRBJ1-2; D: NA; V: TRBV5-1; CDR3: CASSPDYGYTF; DNA: TGCGCCAGCAGTCCAGACTATGGCTACACCTTC
size: NA; J: TRBJ2-7; D: NA; V: TRBV6-5; CDR3: CASTQGPYEQYF; DNA: TGTGCCAGCACACAGGGCCCGTACGAGCAGTACTTC
size: NA; J: TRBJ2-3; D: TRBD2; V: TRBV6-1; CDR3: CASSERTGENSGRGNTQYF; DNA: TGTGCCAGCAGTGAACGGACAGGGGAAAATAGCGGGAGGGGTAATACGCAGTATTTT
size: NA; J: TRBJ2-7; D: TRBD1; V: TRBV6-1; CDR3: CASSVTDRDYEQYF; DNA: TGTGCCAGCAGTGTAACTGACAGGGATTACGAGCAGTACTTC
size: NA; J: TRBJ2-1; D: NA; V: TRBV15; CDR3: CATSRGHEEQFF; DNA: TGTGCCACCAGCAGAGGACACGAGGAGCAGTTCTTC
size: NA; J: TRBJ1-4; D: TRBD1; V: TRBV28; CDR3: CASSPRDRGKGKEKLFF; DNA: TGTGCCAGCAGTCCCCGGGACAGGGGGAAAGGAAAAGAAAAACTGTTTTTT
size: NA; J: TRBJ2-1; D: NA; V: TRBV19; CDR3: CASSPGGLYNEQFF; DNA: TGTGCCAGTAGTCCTGGGGGCCTCTACAATGAGCAGTTCTTC
size: NA; J: TRBJ2-5; D: TRBD2; V: TRBV7-2; CDR3: CASSSGGASGIQETQYF; DNA: TGTGCCAGCAGCTCCGGCGGGGCTAGCGGGATCCAAGAGACCCAGTACTTC
size: NA; J: TRBJ2-7; D: TRBD2; V: TRBV4-3; CDR3: CGGTTQPGGEQYF; DNA: TGCGGAGGGACGACGCAGCCCGGGGGGGAGCAGTACTTC
size: NA; J: TRBJ1-1; D: NA; V: TRBV30; CDR3: CALGQLTMNTEAFF; DNA: TGTGCCTTAGGACAGCTTACTATGAACACTGAAGCTTTCTTT
size: NA; J: TRBJ2-1; D: TRBD2; V: TRBV25-1; CDR3: CASSGVLAGVSSYNEQFF; DNA: TGTGCCAGCAGTGGTGTACTAGCGGGAGTAAGCTCCTACAATGAGCAGTTCTTC
size: NA; J: TRBJ2-3; D: TRBD2; V: TRBV27; CDR3: CASRILADNTDTQYF; DNA: TGTGCCAGCAGAATACTAGCGGACAACACAGATACGCAGTATTTT
size: NA; J: TRBJ1-1; D: NA; V: TRBV7-9; CDR3: CASSLDQGNTEAFF; DNA: TGTGCCAGCAGCCTCGATCAGGGGAACACTGAAGCTTTCTTT
size: NA; J: TRBJ2-1; D: TRBD2; V: TRBV19; CDR3: CASSLSRLAGLNEQFF; DNA: TGTGCCAGTAGTCTTTCGAGACTAGCGGGGCTCAATGAGCAGTTCTTC
size: NA; J: TRBJ1-5; D: TRBD1; V: TRBV4-1; CDR3: CASSQEGTGLQPQHF; DNA: TGCGCCAGCAGCCAAGAGGGGACAGGGCTACAGCCCCAGCATTTT
size: NA; J: TRBJ1-1; D: TRBD1; V: TRBV19; CDR3: CASSARDRGTFF; DNA: TGTGCCAGTAGTGCCCGGGACAGGGGGACTTTCTTT
size: NA; J: TRBJ2-2; D: NA; V: TRBV10-3; CDR3: CATRTETNTGELFF; DNA: TGTGCCACCAGGACGGAGACGAACACCGGGGAGCTGTTTTTT
size: NA; J: TRBJ2-7; D: NA; V: TRBV2; CDR3: CASSELGAHYEQYF; DNA: TGTGCCAGCAGTGAGTTAGGGGCCCATTATGAGCAGTACTTC
size: NA; J: TRBJ2-3; D: NA; V: TRBV11-2; CDR3: CASSSYSDTQYF; DNA: TGTGCCAGCAGCTCGTACTCAGATACGCAGTATTTT
size: NA; J: TRBJ1-6; D: TRBD1; V: TRBV5-1; CDR3: CASSRTGDISPLHF; DNA: TGCGCCAGCAGCCGGACAGGGGATATTTCACCCCTCCACTTT
size: once; J: TRBJ2-7; D: NA; V: TRBV5-6; CDR3: CASSLVRGGEQYF; DNA: TGTGCCAGCAGCTTGGTTAGGGGGGGCGAGCAGTACTTC
size: NA; J: TRBJ1-4; D: NA; V: TRBV7-8; CDR3: CASSFYRDPRGKLFF; DNA: TGTGCCAGCAGCTTTTACAGGGATCCCCGGGGAAAACTGTTTTTT